This T cell receptor (beta chain) was captured by sequencing in a study of PD-1 blockade in classical Hodgkin lymphoma. About this clone itself: Its antigen remains unknown.

General study results and limits: Newly diagnosed patients were reported to exhibit reduced baseline TCR diversity relative to healthy donors.

Sample time point: cycle 4 day 1 (C4D1), after around six weeks of nivolumab. All patients experienced relapse after autologous stem cell transplantation, and brentuximab vedotin exposure was variable. CD4+ T cells were purified from thawed PBMCs by negative selection. Assay: immunoSEQ multiplex PCR; the TCRdb copy retains only in-frame clones and omits some. The sample lists 20,000 to 25,000 clones; around 85% were seen once. CDR3 length: 14 residues. In germline, CDR1 is SNHLY, CDR2 FYNNEI. V dropped 6 bases and J dropped 1 base, with 12 bases sitting between them. The specimen comprised CD4+ T cells from blood, sampled before the fourth cycle of nivolumab. The TCR comes from a human donor with classical Hodgkin lymphoma. This sequence joins TRBV2 and TRBJ2-5, with a tentative D call TRBD1 (5 bases). CDR3 sequence (DNA): TGTGCCAGCAGCGCACCAGGGTCCCAAGAGACCCAGTACTTC. This gives the protein CASSAPGSQETQYF.